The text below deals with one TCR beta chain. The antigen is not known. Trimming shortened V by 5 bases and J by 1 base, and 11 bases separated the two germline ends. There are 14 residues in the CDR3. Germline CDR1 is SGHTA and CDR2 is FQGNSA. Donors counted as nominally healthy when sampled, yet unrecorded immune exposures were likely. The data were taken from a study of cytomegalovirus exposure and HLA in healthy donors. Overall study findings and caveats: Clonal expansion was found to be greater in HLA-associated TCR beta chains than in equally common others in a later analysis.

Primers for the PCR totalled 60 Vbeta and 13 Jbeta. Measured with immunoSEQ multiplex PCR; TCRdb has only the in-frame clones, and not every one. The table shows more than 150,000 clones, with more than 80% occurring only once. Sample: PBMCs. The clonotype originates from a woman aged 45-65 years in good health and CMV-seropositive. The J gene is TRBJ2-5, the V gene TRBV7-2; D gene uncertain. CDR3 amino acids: CASSPGGFQETQYF. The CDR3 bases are TGTGCCAGCAGCCCGGGTGGGTTCCAAGAGACCCAGTACTTC.